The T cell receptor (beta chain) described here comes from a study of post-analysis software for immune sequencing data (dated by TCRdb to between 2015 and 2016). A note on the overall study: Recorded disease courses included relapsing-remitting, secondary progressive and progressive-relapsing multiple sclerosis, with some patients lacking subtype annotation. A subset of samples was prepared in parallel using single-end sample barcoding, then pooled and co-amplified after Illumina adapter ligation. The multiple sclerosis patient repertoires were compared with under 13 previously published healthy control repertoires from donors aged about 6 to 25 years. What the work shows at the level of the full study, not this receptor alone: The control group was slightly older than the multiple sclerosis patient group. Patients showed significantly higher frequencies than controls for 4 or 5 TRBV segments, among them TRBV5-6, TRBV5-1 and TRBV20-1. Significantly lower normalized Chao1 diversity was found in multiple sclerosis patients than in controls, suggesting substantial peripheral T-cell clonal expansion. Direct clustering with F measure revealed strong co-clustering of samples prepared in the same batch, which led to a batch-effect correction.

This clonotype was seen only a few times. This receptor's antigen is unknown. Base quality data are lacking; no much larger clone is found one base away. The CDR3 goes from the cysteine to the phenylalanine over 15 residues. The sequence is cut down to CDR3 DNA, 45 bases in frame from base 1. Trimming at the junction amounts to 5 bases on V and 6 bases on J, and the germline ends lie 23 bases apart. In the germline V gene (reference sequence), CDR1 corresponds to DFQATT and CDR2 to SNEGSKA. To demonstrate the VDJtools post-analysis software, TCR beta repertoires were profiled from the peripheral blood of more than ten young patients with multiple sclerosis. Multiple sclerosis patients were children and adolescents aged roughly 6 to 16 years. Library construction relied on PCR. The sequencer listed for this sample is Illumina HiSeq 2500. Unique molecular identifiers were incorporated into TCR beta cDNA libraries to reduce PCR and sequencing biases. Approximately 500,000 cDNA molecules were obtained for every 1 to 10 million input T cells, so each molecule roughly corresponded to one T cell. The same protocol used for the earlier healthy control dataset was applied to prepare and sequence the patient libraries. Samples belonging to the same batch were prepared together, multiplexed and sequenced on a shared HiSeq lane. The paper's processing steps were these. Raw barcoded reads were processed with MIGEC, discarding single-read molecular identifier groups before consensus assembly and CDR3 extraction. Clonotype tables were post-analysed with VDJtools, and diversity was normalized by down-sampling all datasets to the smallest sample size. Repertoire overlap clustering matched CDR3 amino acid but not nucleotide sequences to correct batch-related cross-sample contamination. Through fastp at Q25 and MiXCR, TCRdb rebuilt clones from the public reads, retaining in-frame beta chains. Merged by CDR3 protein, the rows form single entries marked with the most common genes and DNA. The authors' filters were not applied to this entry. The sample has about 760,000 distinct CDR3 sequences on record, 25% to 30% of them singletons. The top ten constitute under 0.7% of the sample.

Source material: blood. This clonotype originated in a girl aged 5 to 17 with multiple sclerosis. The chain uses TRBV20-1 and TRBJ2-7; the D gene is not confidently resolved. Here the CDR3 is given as CSAPSPEGPFREQYF. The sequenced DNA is TGCAGTGCTCCCTCCCCCGAAGGGCCCTTCCGCGAGCAGTACTTC.